This T cell receptor beta chain is drawn from a study of cytomegalovirus exposure and HLA in healthy donors. The PCR employed 60 Vbeta primers together with 13 Jbeta primers. The data were produced by immunoSEQ multiplex PCR, yet TCRdb's version contains in-frame clones alone and is incomplete. The table lists 130,000 or so clones, approximately 81% of them singletons. In germline, CDR1 is LGHNA, CDR2 YSLEER. The V segment lost 0 bases and the J segment 3 bases; nucleotides outside the gene matches: 4. The CDR3 is 15 residues long. Study-level points and caveats: According to an earlier analysis, most TCR beta V segments yielded productive rearrangements about 87% or about 30% of the time.

Turning to this clone: Its antigen is undetermined.

The sequenced sample consisted of PBMCs. The chain uses TRBV4-3 and TRBJ1-1, with TRBD1 matching 7 bases. The sequence was obtained from a male donor in good health and CMV-seronegative. Here the CDR3 DNA reads TGCGCCAGCAGCCAAGATTTACAGGGGTACACTGAAGCTTTCTTT. Translating it yields CASSQDLQGYTEAFF.